This T cell receptor beta chain was recorded in a study of blood T cell repertoires in COVID-19. Study summary: Both acute and convalescent COVID-19 samples were obtained from the United States, Italy and Spain. PBMCs, B-cell-depleted T cells, or T cells were the source of the cDNA or gDNA that made up the material.

Method: immunoSEQ multiplex PCR; TCRdb's copy keeps in-frame clones and lacks some. The table lists roughly 230,000 clones, about 88% of them singletons, with around 6.3% in the top ten. Participants had their cohort set by participant-reported clinical history. The CDR3 has 12 residues. The V gene lost 4 bases and the J gene lost 10 bases, with 13 bases spanning the gap. Germline V gene sequence: CDR1 LNHDA, CDR2 SQIVND (reference sequence). V and J are TRBV19 and TRBJ1-2; unclear D gene. The origin of this receptor is a woman in her fifties or sixties who had been exposed to COVID-19. Specimen: PBMCs or T cells enriched from blood (not recorded which). The CDR3 DNA sequence: TGTGCCAGTAGTAGTCAGGCGTCGATCTACACCTTC. This encodes CASSSQASIYTF.